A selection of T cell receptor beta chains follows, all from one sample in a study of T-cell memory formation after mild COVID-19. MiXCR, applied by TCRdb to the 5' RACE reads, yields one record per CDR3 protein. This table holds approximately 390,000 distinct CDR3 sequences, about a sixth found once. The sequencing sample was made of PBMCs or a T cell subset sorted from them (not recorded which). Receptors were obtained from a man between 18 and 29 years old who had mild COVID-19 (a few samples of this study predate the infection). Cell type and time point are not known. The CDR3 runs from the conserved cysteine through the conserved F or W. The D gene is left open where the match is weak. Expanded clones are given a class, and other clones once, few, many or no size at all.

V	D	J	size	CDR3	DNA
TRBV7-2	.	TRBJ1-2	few	CASSLDRHGYTF	TGTGCCAGCAGCTTAGACAGACATGGCTACACCTTC
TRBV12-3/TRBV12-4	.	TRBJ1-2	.	CASSVAGGFRGYTF	TGTGCCAGCAGCGTGGCCGGGGGATTTCGTGGCTACACCTTC
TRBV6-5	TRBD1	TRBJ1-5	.	CASSRDRDSNQPQHF	TGTGCCAGCAGCCGGGACAGGGATAGCAATCAGCCCCAGCATTTT
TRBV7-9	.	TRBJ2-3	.	CASSLVSRGPTDTQYF	TGTGCCAGCAGCTTAGTATCCCGGGGGCCCACAGATACGCAGTATTTT
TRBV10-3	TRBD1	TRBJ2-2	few	CASLGQGSTGELFF	TGTGCCAGTTTAGGACAGGGCTCTACCGGGGAGCTGTTTTTT
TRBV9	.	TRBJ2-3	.	CASSVGLASTDTQYF	TGTGCCAGCAGCGTAGGCCTAGCGAGCACAGATACGCAGTATTTT
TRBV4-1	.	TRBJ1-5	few	CASSQESGRFNQPQHF	TGCGCCAGCAGCCAAGAATCGGGCAGATTCAATCAGCCCCAGCATTTT
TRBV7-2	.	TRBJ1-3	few	CASSIEADSGNTIYF	TGTGCCAGCAGCATTGAAGCGGACTCTGGAAACACCATATATTTT
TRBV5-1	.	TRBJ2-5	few	CASSLAGRGRVGETQYF	TGCGCCAGCAGCTTGGCCGGACGGGGCCGTGTGGGGGAGACCCAGTACTTC
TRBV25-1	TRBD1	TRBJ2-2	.	CASRSRGRAGELFF	TGTGCCAGCAGGTCCAGGGGGCGCGCCGGGGAGCTGTTTTTT
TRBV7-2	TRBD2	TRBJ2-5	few	CASSHRLAGEETQYF	TGTGCCAGCAGCCATAGGCTAGCGGGGGAAGAGACCCAGTACTTC
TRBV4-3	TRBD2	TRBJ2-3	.	CASSQEKAPTSGGDTQYF	TGCGCCAGCAGCCAAGAAAAGGCCCCCACTAGCGGGGGAGATACGCAGTATTTT
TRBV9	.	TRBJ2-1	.	CASSVGPNNEQFF	TGTGCCAGCAGCGTCGGACCGAACAATGAGCAGTTCTTC
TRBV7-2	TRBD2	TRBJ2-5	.	CASSLGGGIETQYF	TGTGCCAGCAGCTTAGGCGGGGGAATCGAGACCCAGTACTTC
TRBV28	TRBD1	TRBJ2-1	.	CASTPSRGPRTNEQFF	TGTGCCAGCACCCCAAGCAGGGGGCCCCGTACTAATGAGCAGTTCTTC
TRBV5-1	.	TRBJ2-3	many	CASSLGGADTQYF	TGCGCCAGCAGCTTGGGAGGGGCAGATACGCAGTATTTT
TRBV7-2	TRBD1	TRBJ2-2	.	CASRLTGTGNTGELFF	TGTGCCAGCAGATTAACCGGGACAGGGAACACCGGGGAGCTGTTTTTT
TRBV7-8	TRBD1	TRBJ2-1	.	CASSSAGTGTSGEQFF	TGTGCCAGCAGCTCCGCCGGGACAGGGACATCCGGTGAGCAGTTCTTC
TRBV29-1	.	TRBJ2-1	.	CSVEVGDIYNEQFF	TGCAGCGTTGAGGTAGGGGACATTTACAATGAGCAGTTCTTC
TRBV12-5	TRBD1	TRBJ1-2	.	CDSGLDRGYGYTF	TGTGATAGTGGTTTGGACAGGGGGTATGGCTACACCTTC
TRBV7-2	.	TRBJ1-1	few	CASSPRTWSGTEAFF	TGTGCCAGCAGCCCCCGAACATGGTCCGGCACTGAAGCTTTCTTT
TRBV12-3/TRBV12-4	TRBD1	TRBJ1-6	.	CASSSWPGGGSPLHF	TGTGCCAGCAGCTCCTGGCCAGGGGGAGGATCACCCCTCCACTTT
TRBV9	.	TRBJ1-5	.	CASSVGQTEPQHF	TGTGCCAGCAGCGTTGGGCAGACCGAGCCCCAGCATTTT
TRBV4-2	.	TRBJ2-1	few	CASRVVGGALYNEQFF	TGTGCCAGCAGAGTTGTAGGGGGGGCCCTCTACAATGAGCAGTTCTTC
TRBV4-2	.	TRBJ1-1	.	CASSQDFRGTQAFF	TGTGCCAGCAGCCAAGATTTTCGGGGGACACAAGCTTTCTTT
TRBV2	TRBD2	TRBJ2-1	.	CASTQDGTSKFF	TGTGCCAGCACCCAAGACGGGACTAGCAAGTTCTTC
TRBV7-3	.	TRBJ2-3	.	CASSFGKGNTQYF	TGTGCCAGCAGCTTCGGCAAGGGGAATACGCAGTATTTT
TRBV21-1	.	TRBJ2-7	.	CASSPPLLAGVSYEQYF	TGTGCCAGCAGCCCCCCCCTGCTAGCGGGGGTGTCGTACGAGCAGTACTTC
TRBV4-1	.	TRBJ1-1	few	CASSQDNGGGVTEAFF	TGCGCCAGCAGCCAAGATAATGGAGGAGGGGTGACTGAAGCTTTCTTT
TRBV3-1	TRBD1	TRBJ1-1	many	CASSQNLGPYGTGAFF	TGTGCCAGCAGCCAAAACCTTGGGCCTTACGGGACAGGGGCTTTCTTT
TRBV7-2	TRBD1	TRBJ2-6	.	CASSKTTGAGANVLTF	TGTGCCAGCAGCAAGACGACAGGGGCCGGGGCCAACGTCCTGACTTTC
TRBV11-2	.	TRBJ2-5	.	CASSLDRGAQYF	TGTGCCAGCAGCTTAGACCGCGGGGCCCAGTACTTC
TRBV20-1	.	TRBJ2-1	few	CSARGLSSYNEQFF	TGCAGTGCTAGGGGACTCAGCTCCTACAATGAGCAGTTCTTC
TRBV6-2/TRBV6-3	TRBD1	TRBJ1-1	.	CASRTGGGTEAFF	TGTGCCAGCAGGACAGGGGGAGGCACTGAAGCTTTCTTT
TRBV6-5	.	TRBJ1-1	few	CASSFPGENTEAFF	TGTGCCAGCAGTTTCCCAGGAGAGAACACTGAAGCTTTCTTT
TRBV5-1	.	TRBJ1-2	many	CASSLKTGYGYTF	TGCGCCAGCAGCTTGAAAACAGGATATGGCTACACCTTC
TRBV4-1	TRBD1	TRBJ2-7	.	CASSPGQGPAYEQYF	TGCGCCAGCAGCCCCGGACAGGGGCCAGCTTACGAGCAGTACTTC
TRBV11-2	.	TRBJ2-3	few	CASISFSQGSTDTQYF	TGTGCCAGCATCTCCTTCTCACAGGGAAGCACAGATACGCAGTATTTT
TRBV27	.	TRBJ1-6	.	CASSLRGGMDSPLHF	TGTGCCAGCAGTTTACGTGGTGGCATGGATTCACCCCTCCACTTT
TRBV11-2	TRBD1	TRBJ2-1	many	CASSHGTGGRLSYNEQFF	TGTGCCAGCAGCCACGGGACAGGGGGACGCCTCTCCTACAATGAGCAGTTCTTC
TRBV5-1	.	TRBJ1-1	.	CASSLDRIAAFF	TGCGCCAGCAGCTTGGACAGGATTGCAGCTTTCTTT
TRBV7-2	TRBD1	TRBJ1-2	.	CASSLIGDRAHYTF	TGTGCCAGCAGCTTAATAGGGGACAGAGCACACTACACCTTC
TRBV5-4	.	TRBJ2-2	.	CASSPRLDNTGELFF	TGTGCCAGCAGCCCAAGACTAGACAACACCGGGGAGCTGTTTTTT
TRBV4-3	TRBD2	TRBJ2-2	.	CASSQGLAGDGELFF	TGCGCCAGCAGCCAAGGACTAGCGGGGGACGGGGAGCTGTTTTTT
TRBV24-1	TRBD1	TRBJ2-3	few	CATSDSRPGQGTDTQYF	TGTGCCACCAGTGACTCCCGACCGGGACAGGGCACAGATACGCAGTATTTT
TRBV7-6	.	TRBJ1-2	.	CASSSRTDYYGYTF	TGTGCCAGCAGCTCGAGGACCGATTACTATGGCTACACCTTC
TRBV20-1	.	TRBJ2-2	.	CSASSTNTGELFF	TGCAGTGCTAGTAGTACCAACACCGGGGAGCTGTTTTTT
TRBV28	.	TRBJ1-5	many	CASSPPTIRQPQHF	TGTGCCAGCAGTCCCCCGACCATCCGGCAGCCCCAGCATTTT
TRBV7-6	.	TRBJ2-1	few	CASSLAEGGIPPYYNEQFF	TGTGCCAGCAGCTTAGCGGAGGGGGGCATACCCCCTTATTACAATGAGCAGTTCTTC
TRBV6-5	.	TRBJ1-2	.	CASSYSIEQTYGYTF	TGTGCCAGCAGTTACTCGATAGAACAGACCTATGGCTACACCTTC
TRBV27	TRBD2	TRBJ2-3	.	CASRTGTSYNRRADTQYF	TGTGCCAGTAGGACCGGGACTAGTTATAATCGTCGGGCAGATACGCAGTATTTT
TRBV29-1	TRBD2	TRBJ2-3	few	CSVSGGAATDTQYF	TGCAGCGTTAGCGGGGGGGCCGCCACAGATACGCAGTATTTT